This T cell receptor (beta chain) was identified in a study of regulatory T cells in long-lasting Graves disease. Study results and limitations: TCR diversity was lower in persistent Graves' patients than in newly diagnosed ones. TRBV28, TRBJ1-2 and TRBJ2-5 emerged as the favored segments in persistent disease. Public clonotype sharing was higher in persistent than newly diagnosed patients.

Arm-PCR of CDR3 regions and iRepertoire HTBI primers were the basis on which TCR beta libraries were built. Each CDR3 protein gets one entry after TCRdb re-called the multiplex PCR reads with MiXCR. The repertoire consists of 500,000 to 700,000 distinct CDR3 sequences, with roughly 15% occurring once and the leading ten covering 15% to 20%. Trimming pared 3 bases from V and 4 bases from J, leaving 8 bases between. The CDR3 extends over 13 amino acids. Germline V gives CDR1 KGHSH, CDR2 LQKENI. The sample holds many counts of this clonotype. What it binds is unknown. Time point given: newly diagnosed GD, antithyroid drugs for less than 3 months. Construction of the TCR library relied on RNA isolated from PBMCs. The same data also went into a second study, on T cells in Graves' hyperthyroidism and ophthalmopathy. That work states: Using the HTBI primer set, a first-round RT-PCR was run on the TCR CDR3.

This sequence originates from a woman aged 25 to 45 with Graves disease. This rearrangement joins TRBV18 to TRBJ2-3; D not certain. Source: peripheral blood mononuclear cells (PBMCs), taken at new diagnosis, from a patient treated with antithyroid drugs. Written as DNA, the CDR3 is TGTGCCAGCTCACCCCATCCTGCAGATACGCAGTATTTT. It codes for CASSPHPADTQYF.